This entry lists 27 T cell receptor beta chains sequenced from one sample in a study of T cell responses to AZD1222 COVID-19 vaccine. TCRdb's table, derived via immunoSEQ multiplex PCR, lists solely in-frame clones and lacks some. The data contain 60,000 to 75,000 clones, roughly 82% of them singletons. The input for sequencing was peripheral blood, taken on day 0 of AZD1222 vaccination. The origin of the receptors is an adult in good health.

The CDR3 DNA sequence: TGTGCCAGCTCTCCCACCTCCTGGACAGGGGGCCACGAGCAGTACGTC. This sequence encodes CASSPTSWTGGHEQYV. The chain couples TRBV18 to TRBJ2-7, with 11 bases that match TRBD1. Germline V gene lookup returns CDR1 KGHSH and CDR2 LQKENI. This CDR3 spans 16 amino acids. V shed 6 bases, J shed 5 bases, and the junction held 12 bases outside the gene matches.

The chain has TRBV28 and TRBJ1-4; D gene unclear. Deletions cut 0 bases from V and 4 bases from J, with 9 bases between. Germline assignment: CDR1 MDHEN and CDR2 SYDVKM. The CDR3 loop spans 15 amino acids. CDR3 in DNA: TGTGCCAGCAGTTTATGGACACGCAGTAATGAAAAACTGTTTTTT. This sequence encodes CASSLWTRSNEKLFF.

The CDR3 DNA reads TGCGCCAGCAGCTCCTCGTGGGCTAATGAAAAACTGTTTTTT. Protein product: CASSSSWANEKLFF. The V call is TRBV5-1, the J call TRBJ1-4; D gene ambiguous. V lost 3 bases, J lost 3 bases, and 9 bases lay in between. The germline V gene encodes CDR1 SGHRS and CDR2 YFSETQ. The CDR3 spans 14 residues.

The chain recombines TRBV28 with TRBJ1-1, with D hard to call. CDR1 and CDR2 (germline): MDHEN, SYDVKM. V shed 7 bases and J shed 0 bases, with 12 bases lying between them. CDR3 length: 14 amino acids. The CDR3 spells CASKYKRLNTEAFF. The DNA for the CDR3 is TGTGCCAGCAAATATAAGAGATTGAACACTGAAGCTTTCTTT.

This rearrangement joins TRBV19 to TRBJ2-2, with D perhaps TRBD1 or TRBD2 (5 bases each). The length of the CDR3 is 16 residues. V lost 3 bases to trimming and J lost 0 bases, with 11 bases between them. The germline V gene encodes CDR1 LNHDA and CDR2 SQIVND (reference sequence). The CDR3 loop reads CASSISGTANTGELFF. The CDR3 DNA reads as TGTGCCAGTAGTATTTCAGGGACCGCGAACACCGGGGAGCTGTTTTTT.

This rearrangement joins TRBV12-3 or TRBV12-4 to TRBJ1-5; no reliable D call. This CDR3 comprises 12 residues. Trimming took off 5 bases at V and 5 bases at J, with 7 bases between the two ends. CDR3 protein: CASSLMDQPQHF. DNA of the CDR3: TGTGCCAGCAGTCTAATGGATCAGCCCCAGCATTTT.

Comment on this clone: Compared with germline, one end of the junction differs, possibly owing to a read error. This CDR3 reads CASSWDYHNGQFF. The CDR3 DNA follows: TGTGCCAGCAGTTGGGACTACCACAATGGGCAGTTCTTC. The chain combines TRBV28 with TRBJ2-1; TRBD2 agrees at 7 bases. This CDR3 has 13 amino acids. Germline values: CDR1 MDHEN, CDR2 SYDVKM.

The chain recombines TRBV7-2 with TRBJ2-3; the match to TRBD1 covers 7 bases. The length of the CDR3 is 12 residues. V was clipped by 8 bases and J by 1 base; unmatched bases: 0. Germline assignment: CDR1 SGHTA and CDR2 FQGNSA. The CDR3 sequence: CASGQGTDTQYF. The DNA for the CDR3 is TGTGCCAGCGGACAGGGCACAGATACGCAGTATTTT.

CDR3 residues: CASSRYNSNTGELFF. The CDR3, as DNA: TGTGCCAGCTCTCGGTACAACTCGAACACCGGGGAGCTGTTTTTT. J is TRBJ2-2 and V is TRBV18; the D is unclear. Germline V gene data show CDR1 as KGHSH and CDR2 as LQKENI. The germline V and J ends were trimmed by 6 bases and 0 bases, with 11 bases remaining between them. The CDR3 length is 15 residues.

This chain joins TRBV7-9 and TRBJ1-2; D call uncertain. The germline CDR1 and CDR2 sequences are SEHNR and FQNEAQ (reference sequence). Trimming removed 5 bases from V and 4 bases from J, with 11 bases in between. The CDR3 totals 13 residues. CDR3 nucleotide sequence: TGTGCCAGCAGCATCAGGAGATCCTATGGCTACACCTTC. Encoded protein: CASSIRRSYGYTF.

The CDR3 region is CASGVLMNTEAFF. The CDR3 bases are TGTGCCAGTGGGGTACTAATGAACACTGAAGCTTTCTTT. The chain uses TRBV19 and TRBJ1-1; no clear D gene. V was cut by 8 bases and J by 0 bases, with 10 bases left in between. This CDR3 has 13 residues. CDR1 and CDR2 (germline): LNHDA, SQIVND (reference sequence).

This clone was seen a single time. V usage is TRBV28 and J usage is TRBJ2-1; 9 positions match TRBD2. The junction had 5 bases not matched to a gene; V was cut back by 4 bases and J by 10 bases. The CDR3 extends over 13 amino acids. Germline CDR1 reads MDHEN; CDR2 reads SYDVKM. For the CDR3, the DNA is TGTGCCAGCAGTTCGCCAGCGGGAGGCGAGCAGTTCTTC. Translated: CASSSPAGGEQFF.

V gene TRBV12-3 or TRBV12-4 combines with J gene TRBJ2-1; no reliable D call. V lost 4 bases and J lost 5, with 9 bases in between. The CDR3 is 13 amino acids. The CDR3 loop reads CASSWSLDNEQFF. DNA for the CDR3: TGTGCCAGCAGTTGGTCACTCGACAATGAGCAGTTCTTC.

In its sample, this clone was seen a few times. One junction end disagrees with the germline gene, perhaps due to a read error. CDR3 nucleotides: TGTGCTAGCAGCTACTCCGGAGGTCAGCAAGAGACCCAGTACTTC. Its protein is CASSYSGGQQETQYF. The chain couples TRBV7-7 to TRBJ2-5, with D possibly matching TRBD2 (5 bases). CDR1 SSHAT and CDR2 FNYEAQ come from the germline V gene (reference sequence). The CDR3 has 15 residues.

CDR3 loop: CASRLRLAGELFF. The CDR3 DNA is TGTGCCAGCAGGCTTAGGTTGGCCGGGGAGCTGTTTTTT. The chain is built from TRBV7-2 and TRBJ2-2; D unresolved. Between the trimmed V and J ends, which lost 6 bases and 6 bases, there was a span of 11 bases. The germline gives CDR1 SGHTA, CDR2 FQGNSA. The CDR3 is 13 residues long.

The rearrangement joins TRBV12-5 to TRBJ1-2; 9 bases line up with TRBD1. Losses at the gene ends were 1 base for V and 6 bases for J; bases not matched to a gene: 6. Germline CDR1 and CDR2: LGHNT and FRNRAP. The CDR3 contains 15 residues. DNA for the CDR3: TGTGCTAGTGGTTTGGCGCCGGGACAGGGTAATGGCTACACCTTC. As protein: CASGLAPGQGNGYTF.

Only a few counts were recorded for this clone. The rearrangement joins TRBV10-2 to TRBJ2-3; TRBD2 agrees at 7 bases. V shed 4 bases and J 2 bases; nucleotides not matched to a gene: 3. Germline assignment: CDR1 WSHSY and CDR2 SAAADI. The CDR3 is 14 residues long. The CDR3 region is CASSGDYLTDTQYF. CDR3 DNA: TGCGCCAGCAGTGGGGACTACCTCACAGATACGCAGTATTTT.

The V call is TRBV7-6, the J call TRBJ2-4; D is perhaps TRBD2 (7 bases). CDR3 length: 16 amino acids. Germline lookup yields CDR1 SGHVS and CDR2 FNYEAQ. Trimming took 5 bases from V and 6 from J, leaving 20 bases between them. The CDR3 bases are TGTGCCAGCAGCCCAGGGGCCGGGGAGGGATTAAACATTCAGTACTTC. This codes for CASSPGAGEGLNIQYF.

The genes are TRBV6-2 or TRBV6-3 and TRBJ2-7; unclear D gene. V was shortened by 3 bases and J by 3 bases, with 9 bases between the two germline ends. Germline values: CDR1 MNHEY, CDR2 SVGEGT. The CDR3 is 13 residues long. In DNA, the CDR3 is TGTGCCAGCAGTTATGGGCACCACTACGAGCAGTACTTC. It yields the protein CASSYGHHYEQYF.

The count of this clone is one. The rearrangement links TRBV5-1 to TRBJ2-1; perhaps TRBD1 as D (6 bases). This CDR3 has 13 amino acids. Germline CDR1 SGHRS, CDR2 YFSETQ. V lost 3 bases, J lost 14 bases, and 18 bases lay in between. The CDR3 DNA is TGCGCCAGCAGCTCGATTCGCACGGACAGAGAGTTCTTC. It specifies CASSSIRTDREFF.

This clone came up a few times. The chain combines TRBV5-6 with TRBJ2-3; 11 nucleotides agree with TRBD2. The CDR3 is 17 amino acids. Germline values: CDR1 SGHDT, CDR2 YYEEEE. Trimming cost V 4 bases and J 1 base; bases outside gene matches: 8. The CDR3 coding sequence is TGTGCCAGCAGCCCGACTAGCGGGATGGGACGCACAGATACGCAGTATTTT. Its translation: CASSPTSGMGRTDTQYF.

The rearrangement joins TRBV7-9 to TRBJ1-4; 8 bases are shared with TRBD1. This CDR3 comprises 14 residues. V dropped 3 bases and J dropped 7; count of bases not matched to a gene: 4. The germline CDR1 and CDR2 sequences are SEHNR and FQNEAQ (reference sequence). The CDR3 sequence: CASSFRGLSEKLFF. DNA for the CDR3: TGTGCCAGCAGCTTCAGGGGGCTTAGTGAAAAACTGTTTTTT.

The chain links TRBV24-1 to TRBJ1-5; tentatively, D is TRBD1 (5 bases). The CDR3 runs to 13 residues. The germline CDR1 and CDR2 sequences are KGHDR and SFDVKD. Trimming took 5 bases from V and 6 from J, leaving 10 bases between them. The CDR3 coding sequence is TGTGCCACCAGTGGTCAGGGTTTTCAGCCCCAGCATTTT. It is translated as CATSGQGFQPQHF.

This sequence joins TRBV6-1 and TRBJ1-5; no clear D. V was cut by 2 bases and J by 0 bases, with 8 bases left in between. CDR1 is MNHNS and CDR2 is SASEGT in the germline V gene. The CDR3 is 15 residues long. CDR3 coding DNA: TGTGCCAGCAGTGAACAGAGCATTAGCAATCAGCCCCAGCATTTT. Translated, it gives CASSEQSISNQPQHF.

This clone was recorded a few times. The rearrangement links TRBV5-8 to TRBJ2-3; no reliable D call. CDR3 length equals 15 residues. Deletions cut 2 bases from V and 3 bases from J, with 13 bases between. CDR1 and CDR2 from the germline V gene are SGHTS and YDEGEE. The CDR3 spells CASSFSSKSTDTQYF. The CDR3 DNA reads TGTGCCAGCAGCTTTTCGTCTAAGAGTACAGATACGCAGTATTTT.

The V and J genes are TRBV4-3 and TRBJ2-1; D might be TRBD1 (5 bases). This CDR3 contains 17 residues. Looked up from germline, CDR1 is LGHNA and CDR2 is YSLEER. V lost 1 base and J 8 bases, leaving 21 bases between the germline ends. CDR3 in DNA: TGCGCCAGCAGCCAAGCCCTAGGGGTACACCCTTACGATGAGCAGTTCTTC. It yields the protein CASSQALGVHPYDEQFF.

CDR3 region: CASSFGQGNQPQHF. CDR3 DNA: TGTGCCAGCAGCTTCGGCCAGGGAAATCAGCCCCAGCATTTT. The chain has TRBV5-8 and TRBJ1-5, with TRBD1 as a possible D gene (5 bases). Germline V gives CDR1 SGHTS, CDR2 YDEGEE. The CDR3 runs to 14 residues. Deletions cut 2 bases from V and 4 bases from J, with 10 bases between.